The 14 T cell receptor beta chains presented below share a single source sample, sequenced in a study of graft-versus-host responses after intestinal transplantation. No antigen has been identified for these receptors. Some clones are missing from TCRdb's copy, which holds only in-frame ones; the method was immunoSEQ multiplex PCR. There are over 40,000 clones in the sample; approximately 84% occur only once, and roughly 0.45% lies in the top ten. The source material was unstimulated CD4+ T cells sorted from spleen or lymph node cells, sampled before transplant. The receptors were sampled from a human donor who was the organ donor for an intestinal transplant.

The CDR3: CASSYRDSSYEQYF. Here the CDR3 DNA reads TGTGCCAGCAGTTACCGGGACAGCTCCTACGAGCAGTACTTC. The V gene is TRBV6-6, the J gene TRBJ2-7, with 7 bases matching TRBD1. Germline-derived CDR1 and CDR2 are MNHNY and SVGAGI (reference sequence). Trimming cost V 2 bases and J 0 bases; bases outside gene matches: 1. This CDR3 spans 14 amino acids.

CDR3 loop: CASSYLASYTDTQYF. Written as DNA, the CDR3 is TGTGCCAGCAGTTATCTGGCCTCCTACACAGATACGCAGTATTTT. The V call is TRBV6-5, the J call TRBJ2-3; D uncertain. Trimming pared 3 bases from V and 2 bases from J, leaving 12 bases between. This CDR3 has 15 residues. CDR1 and CDR2 (germline): MNHEY, SVGAGI.

The V gene is TRBV18, the J gene TRBJ1-5; no definite D call. From germline, CDR1 is KGHSH and CDR2 LQKENI. Deletions cut 0 bases from V and 6 bases from J, with 3 bases between. CDR3 length equals 12 residues. CDR3 loop: CASSPPGQPQHF. Written as DNA, the CDR3 is TGTGCCAGCTCACCACCGGGTCAGCCCCAGCATTTT.

The count of this clone is one. The rearrangement joins TRBV5-1 to TRBJ2-7; TRBD1 might be the D (5 bases). Trimming removed 0 bases at V and 0 bases at J, with 7 bases between. The CDR3 has 14 residues. CDR1 SGHRS and CDR2 YFSETQ come from the germline V gene. This chain's CDR3 is CASSLGTNSYEQYF. The CDR3 coding sequence is TGCGCCAGCAGCTTGGGGACAAACTCCTACGAGCAGTACTTC.

The rearrangement joins TRBV6-4 to TRBJ2-7; D unresolved. Between the trimmed V and J ends, which lost 4 bases and 7 bases, there was a span of 14 bases. Germline V gene sequence: CDR1 MRHNA, CDR2 SNTAGT. The CDR3 consists of 13 residues. The CDR3 region is CASSVVPGQEQYF. In DNA, the CDR3 is TGTGCCAGCAGTGTTGTCCCAGGTCAAGAGCAGTACTTC.

Written as DNA, the CDR3 is TGTGCCAGCAGCTTCAGGGACAATGAGCAGTTCTTC. Its translation: CASSFRDNEQFF. This chain connects TRBV7-2 to TRBJ2-1; maybe TRBD1 (5 bases). Germline CDR1 and CDR2: SGHTA and FQGNSA. The ends were cut back, 3 bases at V and 5 bases at J, with 5 bases in the middle. CDR3 length: 12 residues. Variable domain in full (rest from reference TRBV7-2 and TRBJ2-1): GAGVSQSPSNKVTEKGKDVELRCDPISGHTALYWYRQSLGQGLEFLIYFQGNSAPDKSGLPSDRFSAERTGGSVSTLTIQRTQQEDSAVYLCASSFRDNEQFFGPGTRLTVL.

The chain employs TRBV5-4 and TRBJ1-2; D is unclear. Germline CDR1 and CDR2: SGHNT and YYREEE (reference sequence). The CDR3 has 14 residues. Trimming removed 2 bases from V and 2 bases from J, with 10 bases in between. The CDR3 sequence: CASSFGGENYGYTF. The CDR3 bases are TGTGCCAGCAGCTTCGGCGGAGAGAACTATGGCTACACCTTC.

This clone was seen a handful of times. The chain uses TRBV5-4 and TRBJ2-7; 11 positions agree with TRBD2. Trimming at V came to 4 bases and at J to 2 bases, leaving 2 bases not matched to a gene. Looked up from germline, CDR1 is SGHNT and CDR2 is YYREEE (reference sequence). The CDR3 runs to 14 residues. The CDR3 sequence: CASSPGLAAYEQYF. In nucleotides, the CDR3 is TGTGCCAGCAGCCCGGGACTAGCGGCCTACGAGCAGTACTTC.

The chain combines TRBV6-1 with TRBJ1-1; unclear D gene. Trimming pared 2 bases from V and 2 bases from J, leaving 18 bases between. CDR1 and CDR2 from the germline V gene are MNHNS and SASEGT. The CDR3 is 17 residues long. DNA for the CDR3: TGTGCCAGCAGTGAATACACCAAGGGTGCCCGCAACACTGAAGCTTTCTTT. Its translation: CASSEYTKGARNTEAFF.

The chain has TRBV5-6 and TRBJ1-1, with D perhaps TRBD1 (5 bases). The CDR3 extends over 16 amino acids. Germline CDR1 reads SGHDT; CDR2 reads YYEEEE. Trimming took off 2 bases at V and 0 bases at J, with 14 bases between the two ends. The CDR3 DNA reads as TGTGCCAGCAGCTTCTTGGGGCATGGGATGAACACTGAAGCTTTCTTT. As protein: CASSFLGHGMNTEAFF. Looking up the rest from reference TRBV5-6 and TRBJ1-1 gives the full variable domain: DAGVTQSPTHLIKTRGQQVTLRCSPKSGHDTVSWYQQALGQGPQFIFQYYEEEERQRGNFPDRFSGHQFPNYSSELNVNALLLGDSALYLCASSFLGHGMNTEAFFGQGTRLTVV.

CDR3 protein: CATSGGNTEAFF. The CDR3 DNA follows: TGCGCCACCTCGGGGGGGAACACTGAAGCTTTCTTT. This sequence joins TRBV5-1 and TRBJ1-1, with TRBD1 as a possible D gene (5 bases). V was pared by 9 bases and J by 1 base, with 10 bases between. Germline loops: CDR1 SGHRS, CDR2 YFSETQ. This CDR3 spans 12 amino acids.

CDR3: CASSLTGVYEQYF. CDR3 coding DNA: TGTGCCAGCAGCTTAACAGGGGTCTACGAGCAGTACTTC. V usage is TRBV7-2 and J usage is TRBJ2-7; 7 nucleotides line up with TRBD1. The V gene end was trimmed by 2 bases and the J gene end by 3 bases; junction bases not matched to a gene: 1. Germline loops: CDR1 SGHTA, CDR2 FQGNSA. The CDR3 loop spans 13 amino acids.

This chain connects TRBV30 to TRBJ2-1; perhaps D is TRBD1 or TRBD2 (5 bases each). V shed 3 bases and J shed 10 bases, with 19 bases lying between them. Germline V CDR1 and CDR2: GTSNPN, SVGIG (reference sequence). This CDR3 has 14 amino acids. In DNA form, the CDR3 reads TGTGCCTGGAGGGCCCTGATCCGGGGCGGGGAGCAGTTCTTC. Protein product: CAWRALIRGGEQFF.

The chain recombines TRBV27 with TRBJ2-5, with 7 bases that match TRBD1. V was pared by 0 bases and J by 5 bases, with 6 bases of the junction left unmatched. The CDR3 has 15 amino acids. Per the germline V gene, CDR1 is MNHEY and CDR2 is SMNVEV (reference sequence). The CDR3 protein is CASSLSGGGWETQYF. In DNA form, the CDR3 reads TGTGCCAGCAGTTTATCAGGGGGCGGATGGGAGACCCAGTACTTC.